This T cell receptor (beta chain) was obtained from a study of shared clonotypes between healthy human individuals. Clones were read by immunoSEQ multiplex PCR, and TCRdb kept only the in-frame ones, dropping some. The sample holds 2 million to 3 million clones, 80% to 95% seen once. This CDR3 region has 10 residues. The germline V gene has CDR1 DFQATT and CDR2 SNEGSKA (reference sequence). The clonotype was recovered from a man aged 18 to 30 in good health. Some clones in this sample may be carry-over from other donors' samples. The chain combines TRBV20-1 with TRBJ2-3; the D gene could be TRBD1 or TRBD2 (5 bases each). The source material was naive CD4+ T cells from PBMCs. The subset: CD45RA+ positively selected. The CDR3 DNA reads TGCAGCTCGGGGCTAGATACGCAGTATTTT. It is translated as CSSGLDTQYF.